This T cell receptor (beta chain) was observed in a study of blood T cell repertoires in COVID-19. Trimming pared 1 base from V and 6 bases from J, leaving 13 bases between. CDR1 MGHRA and CDR2 YSYEKL come from the germline V gene. The CDR3 extends over 14 amino acids. Assay: immunoSEQ multiplex PCR; the TCRdb copy retains only in-frame clones and omits some. The sample records 25,000 to 35,000 clones, around 90% being singletons. The chain is built from TRBV4-1 and TRBJ2-7, with D perhaps matching TRBD1 (5 bases). The source of this sequence is a man aged 55 to 70 with active COVID-19. The sequenced sample consisted of peripheral blood. CDR3 coding DNA: TGCGCCAGCAGCCAAGGTGTAGGGGTAAGCGAGCAGTACTTC. It translates to CASSQGVGVSEQYF.